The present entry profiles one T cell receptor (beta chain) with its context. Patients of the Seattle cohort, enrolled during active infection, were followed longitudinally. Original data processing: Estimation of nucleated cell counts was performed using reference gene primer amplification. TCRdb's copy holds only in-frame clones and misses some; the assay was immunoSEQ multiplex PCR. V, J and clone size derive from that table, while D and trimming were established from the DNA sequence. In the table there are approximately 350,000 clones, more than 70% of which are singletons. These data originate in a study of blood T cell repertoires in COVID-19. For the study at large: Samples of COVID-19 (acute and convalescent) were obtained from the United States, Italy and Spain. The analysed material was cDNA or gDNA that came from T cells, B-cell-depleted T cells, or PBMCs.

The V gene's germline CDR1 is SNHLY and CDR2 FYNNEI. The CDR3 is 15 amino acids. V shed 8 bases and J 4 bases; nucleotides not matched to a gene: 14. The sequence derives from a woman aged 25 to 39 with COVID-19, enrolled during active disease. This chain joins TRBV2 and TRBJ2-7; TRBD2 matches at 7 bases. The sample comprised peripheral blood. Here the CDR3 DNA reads TGTGCCAGCTCAGCCCGCACTAGTAGCGGGTACGAGCAGTACGTC. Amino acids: CASSARTSSGYEQYV.